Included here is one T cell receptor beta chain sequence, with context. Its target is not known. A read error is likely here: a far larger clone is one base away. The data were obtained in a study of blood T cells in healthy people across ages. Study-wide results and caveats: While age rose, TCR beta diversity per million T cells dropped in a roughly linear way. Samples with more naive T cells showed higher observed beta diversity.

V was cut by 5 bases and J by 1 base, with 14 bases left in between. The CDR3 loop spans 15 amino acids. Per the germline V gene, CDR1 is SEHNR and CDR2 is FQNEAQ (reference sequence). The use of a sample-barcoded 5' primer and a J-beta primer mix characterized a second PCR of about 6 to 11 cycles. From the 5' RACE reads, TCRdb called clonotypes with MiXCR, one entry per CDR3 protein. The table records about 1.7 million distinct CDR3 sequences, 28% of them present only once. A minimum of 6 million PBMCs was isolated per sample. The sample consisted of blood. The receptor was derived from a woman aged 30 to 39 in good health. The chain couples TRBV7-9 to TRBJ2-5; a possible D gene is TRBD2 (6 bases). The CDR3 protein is CASSRLVGGQETQYF. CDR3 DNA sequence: TGTGCCAGCAGCCGACTAGTGGGGGGCCAAGAGACCCAGTACTTC.